Each of the 25 T cell receptor beta chains below was sequenced from the same sample in a study of T cells after yellow fever vaccination. TCRdb re-analysed the 5' RACE reads in MiXCR, keeping a single row per CDR3 protein. The sample lists 320,000 or so distinct CDR3 sequences, approximately 8% occurring once. The specimen was PBMCs, collected roughly 46 days after the first yellow fever vaccination. The receptors stem from a man aged 18 to 29 who received the YFV17D yellow fever vaccine.

The rearrangement joins TRBV7-3 to TRBJ2-3; the D is unclear. The CDR3 has 14 residues. The V end was cut by 2 bases, the J end by 6 bases, with 12 bases between. Germline V gene sequence: CDR1 SGHTA, CDR2 FQGTGA. The CDR3 here is CASSLERGWDTQYF. The CDR3 DNA follows: TGTGCCAGCAGCTTAGAGCGAGGTTGGGATACGCAGTATTTT.

The chain carries TRBV12-3 or TRBV12-4 and TRBJ2-3; 7 bases are a match to TRBD2. Trimming cost V 4 bases and J 6 bases; bases outside gene matches: 13. CDR3 length: 16 amino acids. DNA for the CDR3: TGTGCCAGCAGTTCCGGGAGTAGCGGGCTTGTCGATACGCAGTATTTT. It is translated as CASSSGSSGLVDTQYF.

There are a few counts of this clonotype. V is TRBV12-3 or TRBV12-4 and J is TRBJ2-3; no definite D call. CDR3 size: 10 residues. Deletions cut 6 bases from V and 7 bases from J, with 5 bases between. CDR3 nucleotides: TGTGCCAGCAGGGGATATACGCAGTATTTT. It encodes CASRGYTQYF.

This clonotype came up a few times. The V and J genes are TRBV6-1 and TRBJ1-3, with unresolved D. The V end was cut by 6 bases, the J end by 0 bases, with 9 bases between. Looked up from germline, CDR1 is MNHNS and CDR2 is SASEGT. The CDR3 is 14 amino acids. DNA for the CDR3: TGTGCCAGCAGACGCGGCCTCTCTGGAAACACCATATATTTT. Encoded protein: CASRRGLSGNTIYF.

This clonotype was recorded at least ten times. The chain is built from TRBV29-1 and TRBJ2-1, with 10 bases matching TRBD1. The CDR3 extends over 13 amino acids. The ends lost 4 bases at V and 3 bases at J; junction bases unmatched: 0. Germline CDR1 and CDR2: SQVTM and ANQGSEA. The CDR3 is CSVGTGGYNEQFF. In DNA form, the CDR3 reads TGCAGCGTTGGGACAGGGGGCTACAATGAGCAGTTCTTC.

J is TRBJ2-2 and V is TRBV7-9; TRBD1 matches at 9 bases. V trimming: 5 bases; J trimming: 6 bases; junction bases outside the gene matches: 4. Germline CDR1 reads SEHNR; CDR2 reads FQNEAQ (reference sequence). CDR3 size: 14 residues. This CDR3 is CASSRDRAAGELFF. CDR3 DNA sequence: TGTGCCAGCAGCCGGGACAGGGCGGCCGGGGAGCTGTTTTTT.

The CDR3 sequence: CASSPPLGQGSNQPQHF. The CDR3 region has the DNA TGTGCCAGTAGCCCCCCCCTGGGACAGGGAAGCAATCAGCCCCAGCATTTT. The chain couples TRBV19 to TRBJ1-5; 9 nucleotides agree with TRBD1. The CDR3 totals 17 residues. V lost 6 bases to trimming and J lost 1 base; unmatched junction nucleotides: 10. CDR1 is LNHDA and CDR2 is SQIVND in the germline V gene (reference sequence).

There are a few counts of this clonotype. V is TRBV7-3 and J is TRBJ2-1; 10 positions match TRBD2. CDR1 and CDR2 (germline): SGHTA, FQGTGA. The CDR3 loop spans 16 amino acids. J was trimmed by 6 bases and V by 5 bases; bases with no gene match: 10. CDR3 region: CASSLTLAGDLNEQFF. CDR3 nucleotide sequence: TGTGCCAGCAGCCTCACGCTAGCGGGGGACCTCAATGAGCAGTTCTTC.

This chain connects TRBV20-1 to TRBJ2-2, with 8 bases that match TRBD1. CDR1 DFQATT and CDR2 SNEGSKA come from the germline V gene (reference sequence). The trim removed 5 bases at V and 0 bases at J, leaving 2 bases unmatched. This CDR3 contains 14 residues. The CDR3 nucleotides read TGCAGTGCTCGGGGACAGGCGAACACCGGGGAGCTGTTTTTT. Protein: CSARGQANTGELFF.

The sample holds a few counts of this clonotype. The chain joins TRBV11-2 to TRBJ2-1; 9 positions agree with TRBD2. V dropped 0 bases and J dropped 4; count of bases not matched to a gene: 4. In germline, CDR1 is SGHAT, CDR2 FQNNGV. The CDR3 has 16 residues. The CDR3 nucleotides are TGTGCCAGCAGCTTAGAGCGGGGGGGCCTGTACAATGAGCAGTTCTTC. Its protein product is CASSLERGGLYNEQFF.

The CDR3 sequence: CSAQEGQGNSPLHF. The CDR3, as DNA: TGCAGTGCTCAGGAAGGACAGGGTAATTCACCCCTCCACTTT. V and J are TRBV20-1 and TRBJ1-6; 8 bases fit TRBD1. Germline V gives CDR1 DFQATT, CDR2 SNEGSKA (reference sequence). V trimming: 5 bases; J trimming: 6 bases; junction bases outside the gene matches: 6. The CDR3 extends over 14 amino acids.

This clonotype was observed a few times. The chain carries TRBV4-1 and TRBJ2-7; 9 bases align to TRBD2. Looked up from germline, CDR1 is MGHRA and CDR2 is YSYEKL. V lost 4 bases, J lost 6 bases, and 13 bases stayed unmatched. This CDR3 is 16 amino acids long. The CDR3 protein is CASSLQGTGLAGEQYF. CDR3 bases: TGCGCCAGCAGCCTTCAGGGGACGGGACTAGCCGGCGAGCAGTACTTC.

There are a few counts of this clonotype. This chain joins TRBV19 and TRBJ2-1, with TRBD2 matching over 8 bases. Losses at the gene ends were 6 bases for V and 8 bases for J; bases not matched to a gene: 12. In germline, CDR1 is LNHDA, CDR2 SQIVND (reference sequence). The CDR3 sequence is 15 residues long. The CDR3: CASSPGTRGVDEQFF. CDR3 coding DNA: TGTGCCAGTAGCCCCGGGACTAGGGGGGTCGATGAGCAGTTCTTC.

This chain uses TRBV5-5 with TRBJ2-2, with D uncertain. The CDR3 has 15 amino acids. Trimming cost V 0 bases and J 3 bases, with 9 bases left between them. Looked up from germline, CDR1 is SGHKS and CDR2 is YYEKEE (reference sequence). CDR3 coding DNA: TGTGCCAGCAGCTTGGTTTCAAGCTACACCGGGGAGCTGTTTTTT. Translating gives CASSLVSSYTGELFF.

This clonotype was seen more than once but under ten times. The chain combines TRBV5-1 with TRBJ2-3, with 7 bases matching TRBD2. Germline V lookup: CDR1 SGHRS, CDR2 YFSETQ. The CDR3 contains 14 residues. V was pared by 4 bases and J by 0 bases, with 2 bases of the junction left unmatched. CDR3 DNA: TGCGCCAGCAGCGGGCGGGGGAGCACAGATACGCAGTATTTT. It is translated as CASSGRGSTDTQYF. The full variable domain, completed using reference TRBV5-1 and TRBJ2-3, is KAGVTQTPRYLIKTRGQQVTLSCSPISGHRSVSWYQQTPGQGLQFLFEYFSETQRNKGNFPGRFSGRQFSNSRSEMNVSTLELGDSALYLCASSGRGSTDTQYFGPGTRLTVL.

This clonotype was seen more than once but under ten times. This rearrangement joins TRBV29-1 to TRBJ2-1; 8 nucleotides agree with TRBD2. J was trimmed by 9 bases and V by 2 bases; bases with no gene match: 3. Germline CDR1 reads SQVTM; CDR2 reads ANQGSEA. The length of the CDR3 is 12 residues. In DNA form, the CDR3 reads TGCAGCGTTGAAAACGGGGGGGTTGAGCAGTTCTTC. Amino acids: CSVENGGVEQFF.

This clonotype has only a few counts. The chain has TRBV6-5 and TRBJ1-5, with D tentatively TRBD1 (5 bases). From germline, CDR1 is MNHEY and CDR2 SVGAGI. With 2 bases removed from V and 7 bases from J, the gap between germline ends came to 18 bases. The CDR3 is 16 amino acids. In DNA, the CDR3 is TGTGCCAGCAGTTACAGCCCACAGGCCCTCGGGCAGCCCCAGCATTTT. Protein product: CASSYSPQALGQPQHF.

The rearrangement uses TRBV12-3 or TRBV12-4 and TRBJ1-5, with 7 bases matching TRBD1. V shed 4 bases, J shed 11 bases, and the junction held 14 bases outside the gene matches. This CDR3 region has 15 residues. This CDR3 reads CASSSPREGARAQHF. The DNA of the CDR3 is TGTGCCAGCAGTTCCCCTAGAGAGGGGGCGAGGGCCCAGCATTTT.

This clonotype occurred many times. The chain combines TRBV7-2 with TRBJ2-5; 9 nucleotides align to TRBD1. Trimming took 5 bases from V and 3 from J; bases not matched to a gene: 7. The CDR3 runs 15 residues. In germline, CDR1 is SGHTA, CDR2 FQGNSA. This CDR3 is CASSPNRGREETQYF. DNA of the CDR3: TGTGCCAGCAGCCCAAACAGGGGGCGCGAAGAGACCCAGTACTTC.

This clonotype turned up a few times. The CDR3 region is CSARIPSRGTGELFF. The CDR3 DNA reads TGCAGTGCTCGGATCCCCAGTCGGGGGACCGGGGAGCTGTTTTTT. This chain connects TRBV20-1 to TRBJ2-2; D possibly corresponds to TRBD2 (6 bases). Looked up from germline, CDR1 is DFQATT and CDR2 is SNEGSKA (reference sequence). This CDR3 contains 15 residues. V lost 5 bases and J 5 bases, leaving 18 bases between the germline ends.

This clonotype was detected ten times or more. The chain couples TRBV5-1 to TRBJ2-5; D is unresolved. This CDR3 is 14 amino acids long. The V gene's germline CDR1 is SGHRS and CDR2 YFSETQ. Trimming took 0 bases from V and 4 from J, leaving 10 bases between them. In DNA, the CDR3 is TGCGCCAGCAGCTTGGGCAGAACCGGAGAGACCCAGTACTTC. It specifies CASSLGRTGETQYF.

The chain recombines TRBV7-9 with TRBJ2-7; 10 positions match TRBD2. This CDR3 has 16 residues. V lost 5 bases and J lost 1; bases outside the gene matches: 8. Germline V CDR1 and CDR2: SEHNR, FQNEAQ (reference sequence). As DNA, the CDR3 is TGTGCCAGCAGCCCGAAACTAGCGGGGCTTTCCTACGAGCAGTACGTC. It yields the protein CASSPKLAGLSYEQYV.

This clonotype has only a few counts. The chain has TRBV9 and TRBJ2-7; 10 nucleotides agree with TRBD1. The CDR3 length is 15 residues. CDR1 is SGDLS, CDR2 YYNGEE, per germline. J lost 1 base, V lost 0 bases, and 1 base had no gene match. In nucleotides, the CDR3 is TGTGCCAGCAGCGTAGCGGGACAGGGGTCCTACGAGCAGTACTTC. Its protein product is CASSVAGQGSYEQYF.

This clonotype has a handful of counts. The chain links TRBV7-9 to TRBJ1-2; D possibly corresponds to TRBD1 (6 bases). There are 17 residues in the CDR3. V was clipped by 6 bases and J by 1 base, with 21 bases between them. CDR1 is SEHNR and CDR2 is FQNEAQ in the germline V gene (reference sequence). CDR3 sequence reads: CASSPSRGSTYNYGYTF. The CDR3 DNA reads TGTGCCAGCAGTCCCTCCAGGGGATCCACTTATAACTATGGCTACACCTTC.

This rearrangement joins TRBV20-1 to TRBJ2-5; 7 nucleotides agree with TRBD2. Looked up from germline, CDR1 is DFQATT and CDR2 is SNEGSKA (reference sequence). The CDR3 runs to 14 residues. V was clipped by 4 bases and J by 2 bases; unmatched bases: 7. CDR3 sequence reads: CSATGLWDQETQYF. CDR3 DNA: TGCAGTGCTACGGGACTATGGGATCAAGAGACCCAGTACTTC.